This T cell receptor beta chain was obtained from a study of blood T cells in healthy people across ages. It was with a sample-barcoded 5' primer and a J-beta primer mix that a second PCR of roughly 7 to 12 cycles was run. Each CDR3 protein is one row after TCRdb ran MiXCR on the 5' RACE reads. Of about 1.8 million distinct CDR3 sequences listed, roughly 50% are singletons. The study recruited healthy Caucasian donors from Russia who were aged roughly 6 to 100. Isolated PBMCs totaled at least 7 million in each sample. Study observations and caveats: Observed TCR beta diversity per million T cells went down as age went up. This fall followed a roughly linear course with age.

This CDR3 is 13 amino acids long. The germline CDR1 and CDR2 sequences are SQVTM and ANQGSEA. This clonotype was counted only a few times. No antigen is known for it. The sequence was collected from a woman in her thirties or forties in good health. The sequenced sample was blood. The chain combines TRBV29-1 with TRBJ2-3; TRBD1 is a possible D gene (5 bases). The CDR3 is CGTGAWGADTQYF. The CDR3 DNA sequence: TGCGGCACCGGCGCCTGGGGCGCAGATACGCAGTATTTT.